These 7 T cell receptor beta chains originate from one sample sequenced in a study of multiple sclerosis patients with progressive multifocal leukoencephalopathy (dated by TCRdb to about 2019). Taken with the paper, the label for time point translates to: time of PML onset. In light of the paper, this sample's treatment or condition label describes: on natalizumab therapy at sampling. Library generation was performed with the immunoSEQ multiplex PCR assay. What TCRdb holds here is the immuneACCESS table cut down to in-frame rearrangements. Part of the clones is not present; checked against another copy, under half of the missing clones reflect an unresolved V gene, and the others are unexplained. A total of roughly 32,000 clones appear in this sample, 87% of them only once. The top ten hold around 6% of the sample. Sequenced here: PBMCs, sampled from a patient treated with natalizumab. Receptors originate from a middle-aged woman with progressive multifocal leukoencephalopathy.

V is TRBV5-1 and J is TRBJ2-2; D gene unclear. The CDR3 runs 15 residues. Germline CDR1 is SGHRS and CDR2 is YFSETQ. Trimming left V 3 bases short and J 4 bases short, with 13 bases between. As DNA, the CDR3 is TGCGCCAGCAGCTCAACCTTAATTGGCACCGGGGAGCTGTTTTTT. Translating gives CASSSTLIGTGELFF.

The chain has TRBV15 and TRBJ1-5, with TRBD1 matching 10 bases. CDR3 length: 15 residues. The ends lost 3 bases at V and 6 bases at J; junction bases unmatched: 5. CDR1 is LNHNV and CDR2 is YYDKDF in the germline V gene (reference sequence). For the CDR3, the DNA is TGTGCCACCAGCAGCCTCGGGACAGGGGTTCAGCCCCAGCATTTT. This sequence encodes CATSSLGTGVQPQHF.

The chain couples TRBV5-6 to TRBJ1-2; 7 bases are shared with TRBD1. The CDR3 runs 15 residues. J lost 4 bases, V lost 7 bases, and 13 bases had no gene match. Germline loops: CDR1 SGHDT, CDR2 YYEEEE. The CDR3 DNA reads as TGTGCCAGCTGGAATTGGGACAGAGATTCCTATGGCTACACCTTC. Its translation: CASWNWDRDSYGYTF.

The chain has TRBV30 and TRBJ1-2; TRBD1 is a possible D gene (5 bases). This CDR3 comprises 12 residues. V lost 8 bases and J lost 2, with 12 bases in between. CDR1 and CDR2 from the germline V gene are GTSNPN and SVGIG (reference sequence). DNA of the CDR3: TGTGCCCACTTTGGGGCCAACTATGGCTACACCTTC. Protein sequence: CAHFGANYGYTF. The full variable domain, its missing parts supplied by reference TRBV30 and TRBJ1-2, is SQTIHQWPATLVQPVGSPLSLECTVEGTSNPNLYWYRQAAGRGLQLLFYSVGIGQISSEVPQNLSASRPQDRQFILSSKKLLLSDSGFYLCAHFGANYGYTFGSGTRLTVV.

There are a few counts of this clone. V is TRBV10-1 and J is TRBJ2-6; D unclear. The V gene's germline CDR1 is WNHNN and CDR2 SYGVQD (reference sequence). This CDR3 spans 15 amino acids. V lost 0 bases to trimming and J lost 3 bases, with 6 bases between them. The CDR3 nucleotides read TGCGCCAGCAGTGAGTCGGGGATTGGGGCCAACGTCCTGACTTTC. It translates to CASSESGIGANVLTF.

The gene calls are TRBV6-5 and TRBJ1-1; TRBD1 might be the D (5 bases). The CDR3 length is 15 residues. Germline assignment: CDR1 MNHEY and CDR2 SVGAGI. Trimming took off 4 bases at V and 1 base at J, with 13 bases between the two ends. The CDR3 coding sequence is TGTGCCAGCAGTTCCCAGGGAGTAGGGAACACTGAAGCTTTCTTT. Translated: CASSSQGVGNTEAFF.

This chain uses TRBV5-1 with TRBJ1-4; 10 bases map to TRBD1. Germline V gives CDR1 SGHRS, CDR2 YFSETQ. The CDR3 loop spans 15 amino acids. V dropped 4 bases and J dropped 8; count of bases not matched to a gene: 8. CDR3 amino acids: CASSLGGQGEEKLFF. The CDR3 DNA is TGCGCCAGCAGCCTAGGAGGACAGGGGGAAGAAAAACTGTTTTTT.